This TCR beta chain is drawn from a study of CD8+ T cells in alopecia areata. The overall study: The duration of tofacitinib was 6 to 18 months, with 6 months off drug afterward.

The V end lost 4 bases, the J end lost 11 bases, and 11 bases lay between the germline ends. The CDR3 contains 11 residues. CDR1 and CDR2 from the germline V gene are SEHNR and FQNEAQ (reference sequence). RNA was extracted and reverse transcribed into cDNA as the sequencing template. Here immunoSEQ multiplex PCR was the method, and the copy in TCRdb shows in-frame clones only, minus some. The sample holds 150,000 or so clones, about nine tenths seen once. Study-wide results and caveats: Greater clonality was observed in lesional scalp samples, especially alopecia totalis/universalis, versus normal scalp.

Regarding this clone: The antigen is not known.

Researchers took lesional scalp punch biopsies and peripheral blood from people who were alopecia areata patients. The TCR originated in a human donor with alopecia areata. The rearrangement uses TRBV7-9 and TRBJ1-2; perhaps TRBD1 as D (6 bases). The specimen was CD8+ T cells sorted from blood, collected at week 0. The CDR3 region has the DNA TGTGCCAGCAGCTCCCTACAGGGTTACACCTTC. It codes for CASSSLQGYTF.